Shown below are 13 T cell receptor beta chains from a single sample sequenced in a study of Graves' ophthalmopathy and Graves' hyperthyroidism. Amplification targeted the TCR beta CDR3 regions, with RNA transcripts as the source material. HTBI-primed first-round RT-PCR preceded second-round multiplex PCR. MiXCR, applied by TCRdb to the multiplex PCR reads, yields one record per CDR3 protein. The sample holds just over 600,000 distinct CDR3 sequences, over 20% seen once. The source material was peripheral blood. All receptors come from a woman aged 18 to 35 with stable Graves' hyperthyroidism. Some clones in this sample may be carry-over from other donors' samples.

This clonotype was detected a few times. The V gene is TRBV7-8, the J gene TRBJ2-5; 12 bases fit TRBD1. The CDR3 totals 17 residues. Per germline, CDR1 SGHVS and CDR2 FQNEAQ. J gave up 2 bases and V 4 bases, and 8 bases lay outside the gene matches. Here the CDR3 reads CASSSPTGQGAQETQYF. The CDR3 nucleotides are TGTGCCAGCAGCTCCCCCACGGGACAGGGGGCACAAGAGACCCAGTACTTC.

This clonotype was recorded a few times. This sequence may be a read error, since a much larger clone differs from it by one base. The chain has TRBV13 and TRBJ1-2; unclear D gene. Per the germline V gene, CDR1 is PRHDT and CDR2 is FYEKMQ (reference sequence). This CDR3 spans 14 amino acids. In nucleotides, the CDR3 is TGTGCCAGCAGCTTAGTTGCCAGGAACTATGGCCACACCTTC. This sequence encodes CASSLVARNYGHTF.

The CDR3 region is CASSPHLTGGFTEAFF. The CDR3 nucleotides are TGTGCCAGCAGCCCACACCTGACAGGGGGCTTCACTGAAGCTTTCTTT. The chain is built from TRBV11-3 and TRBJ1-1; 10 bases fit TRBD1. Germline V gene data show CDR1 as SGHNT and CDR2 as YENEEA. The CDR3 sequence is 16 residues long. The ends lost 5 bases at V and 4 bases at J; junction bases unmatched: 10.

The J gene is TRBJ2-2, the V gene TRBV5-1, with TRBD1 as a possible D gene (6 bases). The germline V gene encodes CDR1 SGHRS and CDR2 YFSETQ. V was pared by 5 bases and J by 0 bases, with 11 bases between. The CDR3 is 15 residues long. In nucleotides, the CDR3 is TGCGCCAGCAGACAGCAGGGGACGAACACCGGGGAGCTGTTTTTT. This encodes CASRQQGTNTGELFF.

This clonotype was recorded many times. The chain uses TRBV20-1 and TRBJ1-1; a possible D gene is TRBD1 (5 bases). V was pared by 3 bases and J by 2 bases, with 19 bases between. CDR1 is DFQATT, CDR2 SNEGSKA, per germline (reference sequence). The CDR3 sequence is 16 residues long. CDR3 in amino acids: CSASRQGLNFNTEAFF. DNA of the CDR3: TGCAGTGCTAGTCGCCAGGGTCTCAACTTTAACACTGAAGCTTTCTTT.

The chain joins TRBV10-2 to TRBJ2-7; D is ambiguous. The CDR3 covers 13 residues. Trimming stripped 4 bases from V and 5 bases from J, with 12 bases between. CDR1 WSHSY and CDR2 SAAADI come from the germline V gene. This CDR3 is CASSGRSLHEQYF. CDR3 DNA: TGCGCCAGCAGTGGAAGAAGCCTGCACGAGCAGTACTTC.

The count of this clonotype is one. The chain carries TRBV25-1 and TRBJ1-2; no definite D call. The CDR3 is made up of 15 amino acids. V was shortened by 1 base and J by 10 bases, with 19 bases between the two germline ends. Germline CDR1 and CDR2: MGHDK and SYGVNS. CDR3 residues: CASSESMGFSEVYTF. CDR3 in DNA: TGTGCCAGCAGTGAATCCATGGGGTTCTCAGAGGTCTACACCTTC.

The chain has TRBV11-2 and TRBJ1-3; the D is unclear. V was pared by 0 bases and J by 4 bases, with 13 bases between. CDR1 is SGHAT, CDR2 FQNNGV, per germline. The CDR3 spans 16 residues. CDR3 region: CASSLDLGRFGNTIYF. The CDR3, as DNA: TGTGCCAGCAGCTTAGATCTGGGCAGGTTCGGAAACACCATATATTTT.

This clonotype was picked up many times. V is TRBV30 and J is TRBJ2-5; D remains ambiguous. Per the germline V gene, CDR1 is GTSNPN and CDR2 is SVGIG (reference sequence). This CDR3 is 13 amino acids long. Trimming took off 2 bases at V and 7 bases at J, with 14 bases between the two ends. CDR3 sequence reads: CAWSLMQTGTQYF. The CDR3 region has the DNA TGTGCCTGGAGTCTTATGCAAACGGGGACCCAGTACTTC.

This clonotype was seen repeatedly, ten times or more. The chain recombines TRBV20-1 with TRBJ1-1, with D hard to call. Trimming left V 5 bases short and J 1 base short, with 14 bases between. The CDR3 sequence is 14 residues long. In germline, CDR1 is DFQATT, CDR2 SNEGSKA (reference sequence). The CDR3 region is CSAFTKLGNTEAFF. CDR3 bases: TGCAGTGCTTTTACTAAACTAGGGAACACTGAAGCTTTCTTT.

This clonotype was observed a few times. V and J are TRBV5-1 and TRBJ1-5; 8 bases agree with TRBD1. Trimming at V came to 4 bases and at J to 5 bases, leaving 8 bases not matched to a gene. Looked up from germline, CDR1 is SGHRS and CDR2 is YFSETQ. The CDR3 is made up of 15 amino acids. CDR3 sequence: CASSPGDRRDQPQHF. The DNA for the CDR3 is TGCGCCAGCAGCCCTGGGGACAGGCGAGATCAGCCCCAGCATTTT.

This clonotype was seen ten or more times. The chain couples TRBV2 to TRBJ2-7; perhaps TRBD1 as D (6 bases). Germline V lookup: CDR1 SNHLY, CDR2 FYNNEI. The CDR3 has 14 amino acids. The germline V and J ends were trimmed by 8 bases and 0 bases, with 14 bases remaining between them. This CDR3 reads CASGDTIISYEQYF. CDR3 nucleotides: TGTGCCAGCGGGGACACCATTATCTCCTACGAGCAGTACTTC.

The chain is built from TRBV28 and TRBJ2-3, with 8 bases lining up with TRBD1. With V trimmed by 3 bases and J by 3 bases, 8 bases remained unmatched. Germline V gene sequence: CDR1 MDHEN, CDR2 SYDVKM. The CDR3 covers 16 residues. CDR3 amino acids: CASSFPGGYETDTQYF. In DNA form, the CDR3 reads TGTGCCAGCAGTTTCCCAGGGGGCTACGAAACAGATACGCAGTATTTT.